This is a list of T cell receptor beta chains from one sample in a study of OX40 agonist ivuxolimab in advanced cancers. Using immunoSEQ multiplex PCR, the repertoire was profiled, and TCRdb retains in-frame clones only, with some absent. The sample holds 40,000 to 50,000 clones, about 79% seen once. This specimen was CD4+ or CD8+ T cells sorted from blood, taken in a trial of the OX40 agonist ivuxolimab. The receptors were gathered from an adult with an advanced solid tumor such as melanoma, head and neck, liver or kidney cancer. Each CDR3 is given with its conserved first and last residue. Each record gives: V gene, clone size, J gene, D gene, CDR3 DNA, CDR3 protein. The D gene is left open where the match is weak. Clone size appears in some rows only: once, few, many, or a class for an expanded clone.

V gene: TRBV5-1
clone size: once
J gene: TRBJ2-2
D gene: NA
CDR3 DNA: TGCGCCAGCAGCTGGGGAGTGAGCGGGGAGCTGTTTTTT
CDR3 protein: CASSWGVSGELFF

V gene: TRBV10-3
clone size: NA
J gene: TRBJ1-1
D gene: NA
CDR3 DNA: TGTGCCATCAGGGACAACTTGAACACTGAAGCTTTCTTT
CDR3 protein: CAIRDNLNTEAFF

V gene: TRBV5-6
clone size: NA
J gene: TRBJ1-2
D gene: NA
CDR3 DNA: TGTGCCAGCAGCACCGGAGGCAGACTGAATGGCTACACCTTC
CDR3 protein: CASSTGGRLNGYTF

V gene: TRBV9
clone size: NA
J gene: TRBJ2-7
D gene: TRBD1
CDR3 DNA: TGTGCCAGCAGCAACCGGGACAGGGGTGTTTACGAGCAGTACTTC
CDR3 protein: CASSNRDRGVYEQYF

V gene: TRBV5-6
clone size: NA
J gene: TRBJ1-3
D gene: NA
CDR3 DNA: TGTGCCAGCAGCGAACAGGGCGGAAACACCATATATTTT
CDR3 protein: CASSEQGGNTIYF

V gene: TRBV5-1
clone size: NA
J gene: TRBJ1-3
D gene: NA
CDR3 DNA: TGCGCCAGCAGCTTGGCGACAGGTGGAAACACCATATATTTT
CDR3 protein: CASSLATGGNTIYF

V gene: TRBV5-4
clone size: NA
J gene: TRBJ1-2
D gene: TRBD1
CDR3 DNA: TGTGCCAGCAGCTACGACAGGGGGAACCTCTATGGCTACACCTTC
CDR3 protein: CASSYDRGNLYGYTF

V gene: TRBV2
clone size: NA
J gene: TRBJ2-3
D gene: NA
CDR3 DNA: TGTGCCACGGCGCCGGAGGGGAGCACAGATACGCAGTATTTT
CDR3 protein: CATAPEGSTDTQYF

V gene: TRBV6-5
clone size: NA
J gene: TRBJ2-7
D gene: NA
CDR3 DNA: TGTGCCAGCAGTCTACAGGTTAACTCCTACGAGCAGTACTTC
CDR3 protein: CASSLQVNSYEQYF

V gene: TRBV19
clone size: NA
J gene: TRBJ1-5
D gene: NA
CDR3 DNA: TGTGCCAGTAGTAGGCCGGGTAGCAATCAGCCCCAGCATTTT
CDR3 protein: CASSRPGSNQPQHF

V gene: TRBV5-4
clone size: NA
J gene: TRBJ1-1
D gene: NA
CDR3 DNA: TGTGCCAGCAGCCTCGGGACCGCCCTAATCTGGGCTTTCTTT
CDR3 protein: CASSLGTALIWAFF

V gene: TRBV7-2
clone size: NA
J gene: TRBJ1-1
D gene: NA
CDR3 DNA: TGTGCCAGCAGATTTTCGGTGAACACTGAAGCTTTCTTT
CDR3 protein: CASRFSVNTEAFF

V gene: TRBV14
clone size: NA
J gene: TRBJ2-1
D gene: NA
CDR3 DNA: TGTGCCAGCAGCCAAGTCCCCGGGGGCGGGGAGCAGTTCTTC
CDR3 protein: CASSQVPGGGEQFF

V gene: TRBV14
clone size: NA
J gene: TRBJ2-6
D gene: NA
CDR3 DNA: TGTGCCAGCAGTCAGTTTTCTGGGGCCAACGTCCTGACTTTC
CDR3 protein: CASSQFSGANVLTF